A single T cell receptor (beta chain) is shown here with its context. What it binds is unknown. The CDR3 loop spans 14 amino acids. The J segment lost 8 bases and the V segment lost 0 bases, leaving 6 bases of the junction unmatched. Germline lookup yields CDR1 LGHNA and CDR2 YNFKEQ. Measured with immunoSEQ multiplex PCR; TCRdb has only the in-frame clones, and not every one. The table shows over 150,000 clones, with roughly 89% occurring only once. The entry originates in a study of T cell responses to AZD1222 COVID-19 vaccine. Study outcomes and limitations: As reported, nearly half of all spike-specific TCRs target variant regions that are unmutated. In all cases, repertoires were sampled only after the peak T cell response. It should be noted that donors were predominantly white British and more often female, and clonal diversity was possibly underestimated. At 160-218 and 743-854, vaccine-associated CD4 TCRs were dominant, and they spanned spike.

The chain couples TRBV4-2 to TRBJ1-2, with 7 nucleotides matching TRBD1. The starting material was peripheral blood, obtained on day 0 of AZD1222 vaccination. The sequence came from an adult in good health. Written as DNA, the CDR3 is TGTGCCAGCAGCCAAGAAGGGACAGCCACCGGCTACACCTTC. Translated: CASSQEGTATGYTF.